The 6 T cell receptor beta chains listed next were all sequenced from one sample in a study of metastatic and nonmetastatic thyroid tumors. TCRdb reprocessed the PCR reads via MiXCR. The sample includes 10,000 to 15,000 clones, 26% seen only once; the top ten take 15% to 20%. Every patient was untreated before thyroid surgery. Sample: tumor tissue. These receptors came from a female donor with papillary thyroid cancer or a benign thyroid nodule (not recorded which). Some clones in this sample may be carry-over from other donors' samples.

This clone is categorized as medium-sized. V is TRBV6-5 and J is TRBJ1-2; 9 positions agree with TRBD1. The CDR3 sequence is 17 residues long. Per germline, CDR1 MNHEY and CDR2 SVGAGI. Losses at the gene ends were 2 bases for V and 7 bases for J; bases not matched to a gene: 14. Here the CDR3 reads CASSYRALTGGDGGYTF. The DNA for the CDR3 is TGTGCCAGCAGTTACCGCGCCCTTACAGGGGGCGATGGTGGCTACACCTTC.

The V call is TRBV7-9, the J call TRBJ2-5, with 9 bases matching TRBD1. Unmatched junction bases numbered 6, after V lost 5 bases and J lost 5 bases. There are 14 residues in the CDR3. CDR1 and CDR2 from the germline V gene are SEHNR and FQNEAQ (reference sequence). The CDR3 region is CASSDGQGWETQYF. The DNA for the CDR3 is TGTGCCAGCAGCGACGGACAGGGGTGGGAGACCCAGTACTTC.

This clone was observed a handful of times. The rearrangement links TRBV2 to TRBJ1-1; 7 positions match TRBD1. The CDR3 has 15 amino acids. The trim removed 1 base at V and 1 base at J, leaving 3 bases unmatched. Germline values: CDR1 SNHLY, CDR2 FYNNEI. DNA of the CDR3: TGTGCCAGCAGTGAAGTCAGGGGGGAGAACACTGAAGCTTTCTTT. Translation: CASSEVRGENTEAFF. Filled out from reference TRBV2 and TRBJ1-1, the complete variable domain reads EPEVTQTPSHQVTQMGQEVILRCVPISNHLYFYWYRQILGQKVEFLVSFYNNEISEKSEIFDDQFSVERPDGSNFTLKIRSTKLEDSAMYFCASSEVRGENTEAFFGQGTRLTVV.

The rearrangement links TRBV27 to TRBJ2-7; 10 nucleotides line up with TRBD1. The J segment lost 3 bases and the V segment lost 6 bases, leaving 5 bases of the junction unmatched. The germline V gene has CDR1 MNHEY and CDR2 SMNVEV (reference sequence). This CDR3 is 14 amino acids long. CDR3 DNA: TGTGCCAGCAGAACCGGGACAGGGGACTACGAGCAGTACTTC. Translating it yields CASRTGTGDYEQYF.

The CDR3 nucleotides read TGTGCCAGCGTGGGGGAAAAGGACCCCTACGAGCAGTACTTC. As protein: CASVGEKDPYEQYF. This chain joins TRBV7-9 and TRBJ2-7; the D call may be TRBD1 or TRBD2 (5 bases each). The V and J ends lost 8 bases and 2 bases respectively, with 16 bases between them. Germline V gene lookup returns CDR1 SEHNR and CDR2 FQNEAQ (reference sequence). The length of the CDR3 is 14 residues.

The rearrangement uses TRBV6-2 or TRBV6-3 and TRBJ2-7; D may be TRBD2 (7 bases). The germline CDR1 and CDR2 sequences are MNHEY and SVGEGT. This CDR3 has 13 amino acids. Deletions cut 0 bases from V and 6 bases from J, with 9 bases between. The CDR3 region is CASSYSRGLEQYF. The CDR3 DNA reads as TGTGCCAGCAGTTACTCGCGGGGGCTCGAGCAGTACTTC.